A selection of T cell receptor beta chains follows, all from one sample in a study of post-analysis software for immune sequencing data. One entry per CDR3 protein results from TCRdb running MiXCR on the PCR reads. The sample yields roughly 400,000 distinct CDR3 sequences, over 30% seen once. The sequenced sample consisted of blood. The source of these receptors is a girl aged 2 to 9 with multiple sclerosis. CDR3s include the opening cysteine and the closing phenylalanine or tryptophan.

TRBV10-3 CAISSPTGQETQYF
TRBV6-5 CASMAYNEQFF
TRBV7-2 CAGSLDAGTLYEQYF
TRBV18 CAGSPGGQGSYEQYF
TRBV10-3 CAVKGQGFHEQFF
TRBV28 CASKLAGAYEQYF
TRBV4-1 CASSQLRMRSSHEQFF
TRBV3-1 CASRGVDDYGYTF
TRBV29-1 CSVPLPSTDTQYF
TRBV29-1 CSVADIKETQYF
TRBV20-1 CSARGDIAKNIQYF
TRBV10-3 CAISESGRETQYF
TRBV27 CASSHARFGREYEKPFF
TRBV28 CASSSGTVEEKLFF
TRBV10-3 CAIGPGNQETQYF
TRBV5-5 CAGSLEPVGASGRVEQFF